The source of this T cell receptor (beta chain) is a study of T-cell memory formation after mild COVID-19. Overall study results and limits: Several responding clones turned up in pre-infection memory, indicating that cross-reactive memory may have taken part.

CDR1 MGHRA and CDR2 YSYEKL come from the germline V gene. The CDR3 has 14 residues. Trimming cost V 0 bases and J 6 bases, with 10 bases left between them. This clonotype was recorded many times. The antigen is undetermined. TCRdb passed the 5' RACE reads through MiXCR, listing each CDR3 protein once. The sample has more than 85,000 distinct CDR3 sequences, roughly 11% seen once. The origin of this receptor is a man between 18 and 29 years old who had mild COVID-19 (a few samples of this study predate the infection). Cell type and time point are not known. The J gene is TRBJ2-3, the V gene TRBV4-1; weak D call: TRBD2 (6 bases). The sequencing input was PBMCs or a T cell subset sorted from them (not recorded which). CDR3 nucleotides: TGCGCCAGCAGCCAAGAACTAGCACGGGATACGCAGTATTTT. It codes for CASSQELARDTQYF.